This paragraph reports one T cell receptor beta chain. Its specificity is unknown. The CDR3 has 15 residues. Germline values: CDR1 LGHNA, CDR2 YNFKEQ. V was trimmed by 5 bases and J by 6 bases, leaving 19 bases between them. The sample originates from a study of cytomegalovirus exposure and HLA in healthy donors. In the PCR, 60 Vbeta and 13 Jbeta primers were used. TCRdb's table, derived via immunoSEQ multiplex PCR, lists solely in-frame clones and lacks some. The sample shows roughly 77,000 clones, approximately 79% of them seen only once. Whole-study results and caveats: Follow-up analysis found HLA locus-dependent TCR association rates, highest for DRB1 and lowest for HLA-C. Reports state that TCR beta sequences accurately predicted most subjects' HLA-A and HLA-B alleles. In a later analysis, donors in an Asian-associated ancestry cluster reportedly had fewer N-insertions in productive TCRs than the cohort mean.

The source of this sequence is a woman between 40 and 50 years old in good health and CMV-seropositive. V gene TRBV4-2 combines with J gene TRBJ1-1, with D tentatively TRBD1 (5 bases). Sequencing was done on a sample of PBMCs. CDR3 amino acids: CASSVRDSGGSEAFF. CDR3 bases: TGTGCCAGCAGCGTTCGAGACAGTGGGGGGTCTGAAGCTTTCTTT.